The 24 T cell receptor beta chains presented below share a single source sample, sequenced in a study of cytotoxic CD8 clonotypes in ibrutinib-treated CLL. Only in-frame clones appear in the TCRdb table, and some are missing; sequencing was by immunoSEQ multiplex PCR. The sample has roughly 100,000 clones, approximately 82% seen once. The specimen comprised PBMCs, sampled after 12 months of ibrutinib treatment. The receptors stem from a human donor with chronic lymphocytic leukemia.

This sequence joins TRBV7-9 and TRBJ1-2; TRBD1 might be the D (6 bases). Germline V gene sequence: CDR1 SEHNR, CDR2 FQNEAQ (reference sequence). There are 14 residues in the CDR3. Deletions cut 3 bases from V and 2 bases from J, with 10 bases between. The CDR3 sequence is CASSLGQANYGYTF. The DNA of the CDR3 is TGTGCCAGCAGCTTGGGACAAGCAAACTATGGCTACACCTTC. Supplemented by reference TRBV7-9 and TRBJ1-2, the full variable domain reads DTGVSQNPRHKITKRGQNVTFRCDPISEHNRLYWYRQTLGQGPEFLTYFQNEAQLEKSRLLSDRFSAERPKGSFSTLEIQRTEQGDSAMYLCASSLGQANYGYTFGSGTRLTVV.

The chain employs TRBV2 and TRBJ2-3; D gene uncertain. The CDR3 sequence is 15 residues long. V was cut by 7 bases and J by 0 bases, with 14 bases left in between. The germline gives CDR1 SNHLY, CDR2 FYNNEI. The CDR3 region is CASMSRASSTDTQYF. For the CDR3, the DNA is TGTGCCAGCATGTCCCGGGCTTCTAGCACAGATACGCAGTATTTT.

This CDR3 reads CASSMWGGYNEQFF. CDR3 in DNA: TGTGCCAGCAGTATGTGGGGGGGGTACAATGAGCAGTTCTTC. This chain links TRBV6-1 with TRBJ2-1; 7 positions agree with TRBD2. Germline CDR1 and CDR2: MNHNS and SASEGT. V lost 5 bases and J lost 4; bases outside the gene matches: 5. The CDR3 is 14 residues long.

A single count supports this clone. This chain's CDR3 is CASSELRGPGEKLFF. CDR3 nucleotides: TGTGCCAGCAGTGAACTCAGGGGCCCAGGTGAAAAACTGTTTTTT. V gene TRBV6-1 combines with J gene TRBJ1-4; possible D gene TRBD1, 6 bases. Germline CDR1 MNHNS, CDR2 SASEGT. V lost 2 bases and J lost 7, with 14 bases in between. The CDR3 loop spans 15 amino acids.

J is TRBJ2-1 and V is TRBV6-5; 8 bases are a match to TRBD2. V lost 2 bases to trimming and J lost 12 bases; unmatched junction nucleotides: 6. CDR3 length: 13 amino acids. The germline V gene has CDR1 MNHEY and CDR2 SVGAGI. The CDR3 nucleotides are TGTGCCAGCAGTTACCCCGGGACTAGTCGGCAGTTCTTC. Translation: CASSYPGTSRQFF.

This clone was seen a single time. The rearrangement joins TRBV18 to TRBJ2-2, with D hard to call. The CDR3 sequence is 19 residues long. Trimming left V 3 bases short and J 8 bases short, with 28 bases between. CDR1 KGHSH and CDR2 LQKENI come from the germline V gene. The CDR3 DNA sequence: TGTGCCAGCTCACCGTCCCTAGGCGGCCCCTGGGCCGAGCAAGGGGAGCTGTTTTTT. Protein sequence: CASSPSLGGPWAEQGELFF.

This clone was seen a few times. This chain connects TRBV13 to TRBJ2-7; TRBD1 matches at 8 bases. Trimming took 4 bases from V and 1 from J; bases not matched to a gene: 3. Per the germline V gene, CDR1 is PRHDT and CDR2 is FYEKMQ (reference sequence). The CDR3 runs 14 residues. The DNA for the CDR3 is TGTGCCAGCAGCTCGGGACAGGAGTCCTACGAGCAGTACTTC. Encoded protein: CASSSGQESYEQYF.

This clone has only a few counts. This sequence joins TRBV18 and TRBJ2-7; D perhaps matches TRBD1 (6 bases). V shed 2 bases and J shed 7 bases, with 15 bases lying between them. The CDR3 covers 14 residues. Looked up from germline, CDR1 is KGHSH and CDR2 is LQKENI. The CDR3 is CASSPGQGFGEQYF. The DNA for the CDR3 is TGTGCCAGCTCACCAGGCCAGGGGTTTGGGGAGCAGTACTTC.

J is TRBJ2-1 and V is TRBV5-1; TRBD1 aligns across 9 bases. Losses at the gene ends were 4 bases for V and 0 bases for J; bases not matched to a gene: 11. The CDR3 runs to 18 residues. Germline CDR1 and CDR2: SGHRS and YFSETQ. DNA of the CDR3: TGCGCCAGCAGCCAACGGGCTTCGGGACAGGGCTCCTACAATGAGCAGTTCTTC. Protein: CASSQRASGQGSYNEQFF.

This clone appeared once. V usage is TRBV6-5 and J usage is TRBJ1-1; D remains unclear. Trimming pared 6 bases from V and 1 base from J, leaving 12 bases between. This CDR3 has 14 amino acids. The germline V gene has CDR1 MNHEY and CDR2 SVGAGI. Written as DNA, the CDR3 is TGTGCCAGCAGCCCCCAACGCTCGAACACTGAAGCTTTCTTT. Its protein is CASSPQRSNTEAFF.

V gene TRBV11-2 combines with J gene TRBJ1-2; D is uncertain. The CDR3 is 14 amino acids. Trimming stripped 1 base from V and 6 bases from J, with 12 bases between. Germline V gene data show CDR1 as SGHAT and CDR2 as FQNNGV. The CDR3 protein is CASSLAVAVDGYTF. In DNA form, the CDR3 reads TGTGCCAGCAGCTTAGCAGTCGCGGTGGATGGCTACACCTTC.

The V and J genes are TRBV5-1 and TRBJ2-5, with 13 bases fitting TRBD2. Germline V CDR1 and CDR2: SGHRS, YFSETQ. The length of the CDR3 is 16 residues. J was trimmed by 2 bases and V by 4 bases; bases with no gene match: 5. CDR3 nucleotide sequence: TGCGCCAGCAGCACGACTAGCGGGGGGACTCAAGAGACCCAGTACTTC. Encoded protein: CASSTTSGGTQETQYF.

The rearrangement joins TRBV7-2 to TRBJ1-2; the match to TRBD1 covers 10 bases. V trimming: 5 bases; J trimming: 7 bases; junction bases outside the gene matches: 7. This CDR3 has 14 residues. Germline CDR1 SGHTA, CDR2 FQGNSA. The DNA for the CDR3 is TGTGCCAGCAGCCCGGGGACAGGGGTATTTGGCTACACCTTC. Encoded protein: CASSPGTGVFGYTF.

This sequence joins TRBV7-9 and TRBJ2-1; 8 bases line up with TRBD2. After removal of 6 bases from V and 2 bases from J, the junction contained 6 bases not matched to a gene. The CDR3 spans 15 residues. Germline CDR1 is SEHNR and CDR2 is FQNEAQ (reference sequence). DNA of the CDR3: TGTGCCAGCAGTTACGGGGGGGCCGCCTACAATGAGCAGTTCTTC. Protein sequence: CASSYGGAAYNEQFF.

The chain couples TRBV10-2 to TRBJ2-4; 8 bases line up with TRBD1. V lost 6 bases, J lost 5 bases, and 3 bases stayed unmatched. Germline V CDR1 and CDR2: WSHSY, SAAADI. The CDR3 spans 13 residues. DNA of the CDR3: TGCGCCAGCAGCCGGGGACAGGAAAACATTCAGTACTTC. Protein product: CASSRGQENIQYF.

This clone was detected a few times. V is TRBV20-1 and J is TRBJ2-1, with D possibly called TRBD1 or TRBD2 (5 bases each). Per germline, CDR1 DFQATT and CDR2 SNEGSKA (reference sequence). The V gene lost 7 bases and the J gene lost 15 bases, with 19 bases spanning the gap. The CDR3 sequence is 11 residues long. DNA of the CDR3: TGCAGTGTCCCCGGGACGGAAAATCGGTTCTTC. Translation: CSVPGTENRFF.

This clone showed up just once. This chain uses TRBV7-8 with TRBJ1-2; possible D gene TRBD1, 6 bases. The V and J ends lost 1 base and 4 bases respectively, with 13 bases between them. The germline gives CDR1 SGHVS, CDR2 FQNEAQ. This CDR3 is 15 amino acids long. The CDR3 bases are TGTGCCAGCAGCTTAGAGTCGGGGGCTGGCTATGGCTACACCTTC. As protein: CASSLESGAGYGYTF.

This chain connects TRBV7-2 to TRBJ2-7; D is unresolved. The CDR3 has 13 residues. The V end lost 5 bases, the J end lost 2 bases, and 10 bases lay between the germline ends. Germline V gives CDR1 SGHTA, CDR2 FQGNSA. The CDR3 region is CASSRDKTYEQYF. Here the CDR3 DNA reads TGTGCCAGCAGCCGCGACAAGACCTACGAGCAGTACTTC.

This clone was counted a few times. CDR3 amino acids: CASSLVLIPETQYF. CDR3 sequence (DNA): TGTGCCAGCAGCTTAGTATTGATTCCGGAGACCCAGTACTTC. This chain connects TRBV7-9 to TRBJ2-5; D remains ambiguous. The CDR3 has 14 amino acids. The V gene lost 1 base and the J gene lost 5 bases, with 11 bases spanning the gap. Per germline, CDR1 SEHNR and CDR2 FQNEAQ (reference sequence).

The chain uses TRBV7-7 and TRBJ2-7; TRBD1 aligns across 11 bases. From germline, CDR1 is SSHAT and CDR2 FNYEAQ (reference sequence). The CDR3 spans 14 residues. V lost 4 bases to trimming and J lost 5 bases; unmatched junction nucleotides: 4. DNA of the CDR3: TGTGCCAGCAGCTCCGGACAGGGGGCCCACGAGCAGTACTTC. Protein: CASSSGQGAHEQYF. Supplemented by reference TRBV7-7 and TRBJ2-7, the full variable domain reads GAGVSQSPRYKVTKRGQDVTLRCDPISSHATLYWYQQALGQGPEFLTYFNYEAQPDKSGLPSDRFSAERPEGSISTLTIQRTEQRDSAMYRCASSSGQGAHEQYFGPGTRLTVT.

J is TRBJ1-1 and V is TRBV2; the D gene is possibly TRBD1 (5 bases). Trimming cost V 7 bases and J 11 bases, with 20 bases left between them. Germline CDR1 reads SNHLY; CDR2 reads FYNNEI. This CDR3 contains 13 residues. CDR3 nucleotides: TGTGCCAGCAAAGGGGAGAAGGGGAAAGGTGCTTTCTTT. This encodes CASKGEKGKGAFF.

V is TRBV5-5 and J is TRBJ2-3; D uncertain. V lost 2 bases to trimming and J lost 5 bases, with 9 bases between them. The CDR3 runs to 13 residues. Germline V gene data show CDR1 as SGHKS and CDR2 as YYEKEE (reference sequence). CDR3 in amino acids: CASSFGSEDTQYF. The CDR3 nucleotides are TGTGCCAGCAGCTTCGGGTCGGAAGATACGCAGTATTTT.

In its sample, this clone was seen once. The chain has TRBV11-3 and TRBJ1-4; TRBD1 agrees at 8 bases. The ends lost 3 bases at V and 6 bases at J; junction bases unmatched: 9. CDR1 and CDR2 (germline): SGHNT, YENEEA. CDR3 length: 16 amino acids. CDR3 protein: CASSFHQGASDEKLFF. Here the CDR3 DNA reads TGTGCCAGCAGCTTCCATCAGGGGGCGTCGGATGAAAAACTGTTTTTT.

The chain's CDR3 is CASSGTSNQPQHF. The DNA of the CDR3 is TGTGCCAGCAGCGGGACGTCTAATCAGCCCCAGCATTTT. V is TRBV6-5 and J is TRBJ1-5; TRBD1 might be the D (5 bases). Germline V lookup: CDR1 MNHEY, CDR2 SVGAGI. Trimming removed 6 bases at V and 4 bases at J, with 10 bases between. The CDR3 sequence is 13 residues long.